This record looks at one T cell receptor (beta chain) sequence and its context. Original data processing: Cell counts per sample came from amplifying reference gene primers. Profiled with immunoSEQ multiplex PCR; TCRdb holds only in-frame clones, not every one. V and J calls and clone size follow that table, whereas D and trimming were derived from the DNA. The table shows approximately 300,000 clones, with over 70% occurring only once. This record belongs to a study of blood T cell repertoires in COVID-19. Study-level background: Some COVID-19 samples were acute and others convalescent; all came from the United States, Italy and Spain. PBMCs, B-cell-depleted T cells, or T cells provided the cDNA or gDNA that made up the material.

V was pared by 0 bases and J by 0 bases, with 13 bases between. Germline CDR1 SGDLS, CDR2 YYNGEE. The CDR3 is 16 residues long. The origin of this receptor is a woman aged 45-65 years with acute or convalescent COVID-19. J is TRBJ2-7 and V is TRBV9; D unresolved. The sequenced sample consisted of peripheral blood. This CDR3 reads CASSVDGSRYSYEQYF. The CDR3 DNA is TGTGCCAGCAGCGTAGATGGTAGCCGGTACTCCTACGAGCAGTACTTC.